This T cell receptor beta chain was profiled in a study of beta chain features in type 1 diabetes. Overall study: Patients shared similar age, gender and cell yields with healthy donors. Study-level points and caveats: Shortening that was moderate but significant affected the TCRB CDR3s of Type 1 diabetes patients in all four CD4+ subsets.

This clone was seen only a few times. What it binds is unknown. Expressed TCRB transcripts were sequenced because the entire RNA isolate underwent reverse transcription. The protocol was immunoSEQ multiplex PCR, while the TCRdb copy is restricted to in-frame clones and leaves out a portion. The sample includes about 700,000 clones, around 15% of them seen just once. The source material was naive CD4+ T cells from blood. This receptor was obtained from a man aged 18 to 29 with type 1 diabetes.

The CDR3 reads CASSVADVPRDTQYF. CDR3 coding DNA: TGTGCCAGCAGCGTAGCGGACGTTCCGAGGGATACGCAGTATTTT. This chain uses TRBV9 with TRBJ2-3; D not certain. The ends were cut back, 0 bases at V and 6 bases at J, with 14 bases in the middle. The CDR3 is 15 amino acids. Germline assignment: CDR1 SGDLS and CDR2 YYNGEE.